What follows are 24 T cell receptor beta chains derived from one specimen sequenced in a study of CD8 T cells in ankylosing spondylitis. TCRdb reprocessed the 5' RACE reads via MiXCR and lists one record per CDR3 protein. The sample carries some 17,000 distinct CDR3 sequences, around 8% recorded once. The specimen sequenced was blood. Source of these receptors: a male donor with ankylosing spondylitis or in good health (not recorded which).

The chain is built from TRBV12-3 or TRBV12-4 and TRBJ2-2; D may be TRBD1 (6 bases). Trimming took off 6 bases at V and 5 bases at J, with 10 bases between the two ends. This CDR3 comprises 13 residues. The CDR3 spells CASSSTGTGELFF. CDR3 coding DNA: TGTGCCAGCAGCTCCACAGGGACCGGGGAGCTGTTTTTT.

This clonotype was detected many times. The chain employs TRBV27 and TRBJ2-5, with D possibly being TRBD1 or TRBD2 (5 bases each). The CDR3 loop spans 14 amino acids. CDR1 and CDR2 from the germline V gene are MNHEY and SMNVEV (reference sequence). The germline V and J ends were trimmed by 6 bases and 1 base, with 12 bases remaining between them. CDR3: CASRGPTAQETQYF. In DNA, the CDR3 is TGTGCCAGCAGGGGACCGACAGCCCAAGAGACCCAGTACTTC.

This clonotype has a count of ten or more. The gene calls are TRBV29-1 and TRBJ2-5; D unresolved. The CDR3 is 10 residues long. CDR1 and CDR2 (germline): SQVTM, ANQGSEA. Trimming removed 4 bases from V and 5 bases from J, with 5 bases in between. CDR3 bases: TGCAGCGTTGCTCGGGAGACCCAGTACTTC. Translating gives CSVARETQYF.

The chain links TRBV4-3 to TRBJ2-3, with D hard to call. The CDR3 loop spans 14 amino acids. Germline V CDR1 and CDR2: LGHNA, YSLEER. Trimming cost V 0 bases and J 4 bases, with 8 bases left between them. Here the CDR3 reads CASSQDPSSDTQYF. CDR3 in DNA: TGCGCCAGCAGCCAAGATCCCAGTTCAGATACGCAGTATTTT.

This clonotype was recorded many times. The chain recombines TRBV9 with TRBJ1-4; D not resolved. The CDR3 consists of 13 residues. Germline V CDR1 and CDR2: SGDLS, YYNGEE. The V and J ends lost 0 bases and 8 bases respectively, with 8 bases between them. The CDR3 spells CASSVAPREKLFF. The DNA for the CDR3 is TGTGCCAGCAGCGTAGCCCCCAGGGAAAAACTGTTTTTT. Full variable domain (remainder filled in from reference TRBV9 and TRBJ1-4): DSGVTQTPKHLITATGQRVTLRCSPRSGDLSVYWYQQSLDQGLQFLIQYYNGEERAKGNILERFSAQQFPDLHSELNLSSLELGDSALYFCASSVAPREKLFFGSGTQLSVL.

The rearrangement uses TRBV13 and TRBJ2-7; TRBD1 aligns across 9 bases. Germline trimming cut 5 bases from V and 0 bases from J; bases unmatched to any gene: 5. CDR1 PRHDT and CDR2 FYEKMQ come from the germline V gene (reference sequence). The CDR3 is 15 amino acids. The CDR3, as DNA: TGTGCCAGCAGCCGGGGACAGGGAATCTCCTACGAGCAGTACGTC. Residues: CASSRGQGISYEQYV.

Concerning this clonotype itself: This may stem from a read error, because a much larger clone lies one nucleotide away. This chain's CDR3 is CSTQGLVHNEQFF. The CDR3 coding sequence is TGCAGTACTCAAGGACTAGTTCACAATGAGCAGTTCTTC. The chain combines TRBV20-1 with TRBJ2-1; 7 bases are a match to TRBD2. The CDR3 sequence is 13 residues long. V shed 8 bases, J shed 5 bases, and the junction held 9 bases outside the gene matches. Germline-derived CDR1 and CDR2 are DFQATT and SNEGSKA (reference sequence).

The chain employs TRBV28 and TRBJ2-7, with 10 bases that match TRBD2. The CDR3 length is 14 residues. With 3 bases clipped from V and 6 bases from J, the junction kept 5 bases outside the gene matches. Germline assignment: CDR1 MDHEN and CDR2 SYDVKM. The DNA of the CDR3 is TGTGCCAGCAGTTTTACTAGCGGGATCCTCGAGCAGTACTTC. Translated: CASSFTSGILEQYF.

The CDR3 here is CSAGTGSTDTQYF. The CDR3 DNA is TGCAGTGCGGGAACAGGGAGCACAGATACGCAGTATTTT. The chain employs TRBV20-1 and TRBJ2-3; perhaps TRBD1 as D (6 bases). CDR1 is DFQATT, CDR2 SNEGSKA, per germline (reference sequence). The germline V and J ends were trimmed by 6 bases and 0 bases, with 10 bases remaining between them. This CDR3 has 13 residues.

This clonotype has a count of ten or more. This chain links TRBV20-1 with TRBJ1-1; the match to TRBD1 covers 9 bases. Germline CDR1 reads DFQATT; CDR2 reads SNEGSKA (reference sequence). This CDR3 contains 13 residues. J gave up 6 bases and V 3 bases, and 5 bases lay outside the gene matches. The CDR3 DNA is TGCAGTGCTAGTGTCACAGGGGGCCCTGAAGCTTTCTTT. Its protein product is CSASVTGGPEAFF.

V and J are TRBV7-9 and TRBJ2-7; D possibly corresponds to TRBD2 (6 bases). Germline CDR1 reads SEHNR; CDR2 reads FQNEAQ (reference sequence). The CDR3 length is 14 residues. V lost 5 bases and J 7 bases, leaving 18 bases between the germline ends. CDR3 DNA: TGTGCCAGCAGCAACCGGGACTCTTTCGGGGAGCAGTACGTC. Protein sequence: CASSNRDSFGEQYV.

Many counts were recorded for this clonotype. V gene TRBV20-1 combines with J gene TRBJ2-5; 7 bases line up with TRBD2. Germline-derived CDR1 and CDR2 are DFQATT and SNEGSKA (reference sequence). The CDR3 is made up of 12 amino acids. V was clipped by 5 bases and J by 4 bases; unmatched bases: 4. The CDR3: CSAQSGIETQYF. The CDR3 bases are TGCAGTGCTCAAAGCGGGATAGAGACCCAGTACTTC.

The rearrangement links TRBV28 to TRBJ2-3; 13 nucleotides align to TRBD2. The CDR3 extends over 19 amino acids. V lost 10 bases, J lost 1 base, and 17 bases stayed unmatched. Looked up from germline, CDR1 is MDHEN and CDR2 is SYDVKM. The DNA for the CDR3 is TGTGCCACTCACCGGAGACTAGCGGGAGGTCGAGAAGGCACAGATACGCAGTATTTT. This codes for CATHRRLAGGREGTDTQYF. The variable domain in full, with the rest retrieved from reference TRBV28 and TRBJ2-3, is DVKVTQSSRYLVKRTGEKVFLECVQDMDHENMFWYRQDPGLGLRLIYFSYDVKMKEKGDIPEGYSVSREKKERFSLILESASTNQTSMYLCATHRRLAGGREGTDTQYFGPGTRLTVL.

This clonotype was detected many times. Written as DNA, the CDR3 is TGTGCCAGCAGTTCGGGAGGATCGTTGAATGAGCAGTTCTTC. It specifies CASSSGGSLNEQFF. This sequence joins TRBV6-5 and TRBJ2-1, with 7 bases identical to TRBD2. Germline V gene lookup returns CDR1 MNHEY and CDR2 SVGAGI. Unmatched junction bases numbered 7, after V lost 4 bases and J lost 7 bases. The CDR3 extends over 14 amino acids.

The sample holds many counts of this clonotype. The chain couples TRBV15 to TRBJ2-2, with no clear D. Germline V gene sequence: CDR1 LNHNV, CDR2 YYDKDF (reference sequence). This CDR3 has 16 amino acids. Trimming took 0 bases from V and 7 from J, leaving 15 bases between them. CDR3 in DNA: TGTGCCACCAGCAGAGATCTGGTAATCGGTGGCGGGGAGCTGTTTTTT. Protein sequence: CATSRDLVIGGGELFF.

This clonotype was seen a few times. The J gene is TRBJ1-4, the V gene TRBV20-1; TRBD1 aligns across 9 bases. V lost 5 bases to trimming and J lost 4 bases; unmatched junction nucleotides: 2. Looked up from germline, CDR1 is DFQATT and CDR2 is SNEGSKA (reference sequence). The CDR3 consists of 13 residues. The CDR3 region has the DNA TGCAGTGCTCCGGGACAGGGTAATGAAAAACTGTTTTTT. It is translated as CSAPGQGNEKLFF.

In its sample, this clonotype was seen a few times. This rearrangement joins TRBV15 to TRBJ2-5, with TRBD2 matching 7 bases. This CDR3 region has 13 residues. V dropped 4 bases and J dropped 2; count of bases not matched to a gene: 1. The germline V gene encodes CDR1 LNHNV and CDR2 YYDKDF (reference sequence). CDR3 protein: CATSTAGQETQYF. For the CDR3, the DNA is TGTGCCACCAGCACAGCGGGGCAAGAGACCCAGTACTTC. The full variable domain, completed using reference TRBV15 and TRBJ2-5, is DAMVIQNPRYQVTQFGKPVTLSCSQTLNHNVMYWYQQKSSQAPKLLFHYYDKDFNNEADTPDNFQSRRPNTSFCFLDIRSPGLGDTAMYLCATSTAGQETQYFGPGTRLLVL.

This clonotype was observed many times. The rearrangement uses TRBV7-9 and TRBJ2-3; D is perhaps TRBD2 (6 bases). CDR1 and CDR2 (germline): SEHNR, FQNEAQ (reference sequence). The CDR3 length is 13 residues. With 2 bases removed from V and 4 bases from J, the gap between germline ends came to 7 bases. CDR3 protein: CASSLIAADTQYF. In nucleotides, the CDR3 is TGTGCCAGCAGCTTAATAGCGGCAGATACGCAGTATTTT.

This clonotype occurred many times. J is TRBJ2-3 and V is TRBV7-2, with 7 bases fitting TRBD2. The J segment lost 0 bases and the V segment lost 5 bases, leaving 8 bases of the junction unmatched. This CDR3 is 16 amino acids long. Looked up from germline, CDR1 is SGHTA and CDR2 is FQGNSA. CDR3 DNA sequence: TGTGCCAGCAGCCTAGTATTGGGGGGGAGCACAGATACGCAGTATTTT. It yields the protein CASSLVLGGSTDTQYF.

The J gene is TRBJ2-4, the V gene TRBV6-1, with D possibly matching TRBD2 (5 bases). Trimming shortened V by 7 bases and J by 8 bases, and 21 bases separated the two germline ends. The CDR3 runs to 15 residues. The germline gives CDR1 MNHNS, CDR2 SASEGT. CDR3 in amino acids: CASTVGRARADIQYF. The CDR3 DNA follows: TGTGCCAGCACCGTTGGGCGAGCGAGGGCGGACATTCAGTACTTC.

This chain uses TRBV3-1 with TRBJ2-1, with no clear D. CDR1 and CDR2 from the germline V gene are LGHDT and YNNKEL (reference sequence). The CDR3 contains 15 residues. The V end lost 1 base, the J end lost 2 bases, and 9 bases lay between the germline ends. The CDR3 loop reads CASSQVPGTYNEQFF. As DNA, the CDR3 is TGTGCCAGCAGCCAAGTTCCCGGAACCTACAATGAGCAGTTCTTC.

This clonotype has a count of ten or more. In nucleotides, the CDR3 is TGCGCCAGCAGACTAGGACAGGGATGGTACGAGCAGTACTTC. Its translation is CASRLGQGWYEQYF. The gene calls are TRBV5-1 and TRBJ2-7; 8 bases agree with TRBD1. This CDR3 has 14 residues. The V and J ends lost 5 bases and 4 bases, in that order; junction bases with no gene match: 8. Germline V lookup: CDR1 SGHRS, CDR2 YFSETQ.

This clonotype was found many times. DNA of the CDR3: TGTGCCAGCAGAGTCTGGGCGGGACTAACGGAGACCCAGTACTTC. This sequence encodes CASRVWAGLTETQYF. This sequence joins TRBV21-1 and TRBJ2-5; the table assigns TRBD2, which was not confirmed against the DNA. TRBV21-1 is tagged as a pseudogene. CDR3 length: 15 amino acids.

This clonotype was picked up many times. CDR3 bases: TGCAGTGCTAGAGTGGTTAGCGGGGGTGTAGATACGCAGTATTTT. As protein: CSARVVSGGVDTQYF. This chain joins TRBV20-1 and TRBJ2-3, with 9 positions matching TRBD2. The trim removed 1 base at V and 5 bases at J, leaving 7 bases unmatched. Germline V gives CDR1 DFQATT, CDR2 SNEGSKA (reference sequence). The CDR3 has 15 amino acids.